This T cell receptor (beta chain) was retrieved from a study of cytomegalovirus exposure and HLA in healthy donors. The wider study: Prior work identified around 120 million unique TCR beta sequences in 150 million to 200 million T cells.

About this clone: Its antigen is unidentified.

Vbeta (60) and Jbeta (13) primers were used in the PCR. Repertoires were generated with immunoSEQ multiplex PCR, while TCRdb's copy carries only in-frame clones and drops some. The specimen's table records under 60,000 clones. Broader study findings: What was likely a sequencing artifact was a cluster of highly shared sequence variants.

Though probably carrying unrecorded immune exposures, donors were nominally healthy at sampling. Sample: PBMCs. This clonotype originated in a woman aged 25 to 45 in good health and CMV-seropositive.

The CDR3 sequence: CASSPGTSGTRSDTQYF. CDR3 coding DNA: TGTGCCAGCTCACCAGGGACTAGCGGGACAAGGTCAGATACGCAGTATTTT. The gene calls are TRBV18 and TRBJ2-3; 13 bases match TRBD2. CDR1 KGHSH and CDR2 LQKENI come from the germline V gene. Trimming removed 2 bases from V and 4 bases from J; junction bases left unmatched: 6. The CDR3 totals 17 residues.